The TCR beta chain under discussion was sequenced for a study of Ad26.COV2.S vaccination and SARS-CoV-2 variants. Study-wide results and limits: Measurements of TCR breadth and depth may have given underestimates of the total T cell responses.

In regard to this clone: Its antigen is still unknown.

The protocol was immunoSEQ multiplex PCR, while the TCRdb copy is restricted to in-frame clones and leaves out a portion. The sample carries about 400,000 clones, roughly four fifths recorded once. As to treatment: 15 to 20 received Ad26.COV2.S at low or high dose, single or two shots; a few received placebo; per-sample allocation not given. Material that was analyzed had been drawn on day 63 after the first vaccine or placebo injection. CDR1 is GTSNPN, CDR2 SVGIG, per germline (reference sequence). The length of the CDR3 is 13 residues. The V gene end was trimmed by 4 bases and the J gene end by 4 bases; junction bases not matched to a gene: 5.

The chain carries TRBV30 and TRBJ2-5; 8 bases match TRBD2. This material consisted of peripheral blood, taken in a trial of Ad26.COV2.S vaccine versus placebo. This sequence was found in a person between 18 and 65 years old who received the Ad26.COV2.S COVID-19 vaccine or a placebo. CDR3 DNA: TGTGCCTGGAAGATGGCGGGAGGAGAGACCCAGTACTTC. Translation gives CAWKMAGGETQYF.